The clone carrying this T cell receptor beta chain was counted ten times or more. Preparation of the TCRbeta library involved a method that used unique molecular identifiers. TCRdb recomputed calls from the PCR reads with MiXCR, one row per CDR3 protein. This sample has roughly 300,000 distinct CDR3 sequences, with about 9.3% found just once. The data stem from a study of T-cell reconstitution after alpha-beta-depleted transplantation in children. The trim removed 6 bases at V and 1 base at J, leaving 2 bases unmatched. The CDR3 runs to 13 residues. Germline CDR1 SNHLY, CDR2 FYNNEI. The sample was PBMCs from the stem cell graft donor, taken from the stem cell graft. This rearrangement joins TRBV2 to TRBJ2-5, with 7 nucleotides matching TRBD1. The sequence derives from a human donor who donated a stem cell graft to a child with acute lymphoblastic leukemia. The CDR3 spells CASRDRVQETQYF. The CDR3 DNA is TGTGCCAGCAGAGACAGGGTCCAAGAGACCCAGTACTTC.